The entry that follows covers one T cell receptor beta chain sequence. This sample stems from a study of blood T cell repertoires in COVID-19. Per the original methods: Nucleated cell number was recorded as an estimate derived from reference gene primer amplification. Measured with immunoSEQ multiplex PCR; TCRdb has only the in-frame clones, and not every one. V and J calls and clone size are those listed in that table; D and trimming were worked out from the DNA. The data contain 95,000 to 150,000 clones, 65% to 85% of them singletons. Participant reports of clinical history set cohort assignment. Per the germline V gene, CDR1 is GTSNPN and CDR2 is SVGIG (reference sequence). Trimming shortened V by 2 bases and J by 4 bases, and 6 bases separated the two germline ends. The length of the CDR3 is 12 residues.

This chain links TRBV30 with TRBJ2-1, with a weak D call TRBD2 (5 bases). This clonotype was sampled from a woman in her thirties who had recovered from COVID-19. Sequencing was done on a sample of PBMCs or T cells enriched from blood (not recorded which). CDR3: CAWSSGYNEQFF. The CDR3 coding sequence is TGTGCCTGGAGTTCGGGGTACAATGAGCAGTTCTTC.